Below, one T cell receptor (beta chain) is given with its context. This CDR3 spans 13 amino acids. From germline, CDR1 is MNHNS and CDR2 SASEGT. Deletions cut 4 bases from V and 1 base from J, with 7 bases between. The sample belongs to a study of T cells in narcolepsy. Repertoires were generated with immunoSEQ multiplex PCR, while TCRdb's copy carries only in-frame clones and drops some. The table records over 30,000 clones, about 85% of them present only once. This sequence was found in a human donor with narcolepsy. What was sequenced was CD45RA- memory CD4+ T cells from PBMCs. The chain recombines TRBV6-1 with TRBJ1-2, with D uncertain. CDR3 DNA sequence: TGTGCCAGCAGTGTGGCCAGTAACTATGGCTACACCTTC. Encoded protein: CASSVASNYGYTF.